Listed below are T cell receptor beta chains from one sample, sequenced in a study of PD-1 blockade in classical Hodgkin lymphoma. Generated by immunoSEQ multiplex PCR, the TCRdb table keeps only in-frame clones and is missing some. The sample comprises tens of thousands of clones, 65% to 85% of which are singletons, and more than 9.5% rests with the top ten. This specimen consisted of peripheral blood mononuclear cells (PBMCs), obtained at baseline. The receptors were sampled from a human donor with classical Hodgkin lymphoma. CDR3s leave out the opening cysteine and the closing phenylalanine or tryptophan. Fields, in order: V gene, clone size, D gene, CDR3 protein. D genes are given only for firm matches. Some rows have no size entry. The others give once, few or many, or a class for an expanded clone.

>TRBV19|-|-
ASSSRTVSNYGYT
>TRBV18|-|-
ASSPISTPNTGELF
>TRBV29-1|once|-
SVEVEAGGTEAF
>TRBV6-1|-|TRBD1
ATRGPGDGYT
>TRBV11-2|once|-
ASSRAYNNSPLH
>TRBV10-3|-|-
AIAGDLYEQY
>TRBV5-1|-|-
ASSLRSASDTQY
>TRBV5-4|-|-
ASSWTPGQPQH
>TRBV5-1|-|TRBD2
ASSPLAGGTDTQY
>TRBV28|-|-
VAATLNTEAF
>TRBV25-1|once|-
ASSEGGTEAF
>TRBV6-5|-|-
ASSRDGYSPLH
>TRBV7-3|-|-
ASSSRGSANTQY
>TRBV7-9|-|-
ASSPGHRGGYT
>TRBV2|few|TRBD1
AISGTGSSYEQY
>TRBV18|-|-
ASSKIGRESETQY
>TRBV6-5|-|-
ASSFSPNYEQY
>TRBV11-2|-|-
ASSLDRVGRENTGELF
>TRBV2|-|-
ASSGAAGSTEAF
>TRBV2|-|-
ASSVQGLNTEAF
>TRBV10-2|-|-
ASSVLDGLTDTQY
>TRBV30|few|TRBD1
AWSTGQGYEQY
>TRBV6-6|once|TRBD1
ASSLTGESGYGYT
>TRBV15|once|-
ATSSRTGTGELF
>TRBV28|-|TRBD2
ASSLPPSTSGGNNEQF
>TRBV18|-|-
ASSPPTAEETQY
>TRBV2|-|TRBD1
ASSDRTGRDEQY
>TRBV6-5|-|-
ASRRSWDNEKLF
>TRBV5-1|-|-
ASSLTGQNTEAF
>TRBV11-2|few|-
ASSSPPPGSHEQY
>TRBV5-5|-|-
ASSLQEYNEQF
>TRBV15|-|TRBD1
ATSVDRGSQPQH
>TRBV11-2|-|-
ASSLRQTYEQY
>TRBV2|-|-
ASSERGNSPLH
>TRBV30|medium-sized|-
AWSPSTDTQY
>TRBV18|-|TRBD1
ASSNGQGRSSGNTIY
>TRBV19|once|-
ASSKVQGSYNEQF
>TRBV11-3|-|-
ASSTTRGFGDTEAF
>TRBV9|once|-
ASSVVGSQNYNEQF
>TRBV7-9|once|-
ASSLAEVLNTEAF
>TRBV11-3|-|TRBD2
ASSLDHRGLVYEQY